The 24 T cell receptor beta chains presented below share a single source sample, sequenced in a study of regulatory T cells in long-lasting Graves disease. The time point is: newly diagnosed GD, antithyroid drugs for less than 3 months. Isolated PBMC RNA provided the starting material for the TCR library. Relying on iRepertoire HTBI primers and Arm-PCR of CDR3 regions, the team built TCR beta libraries. Each CDR3 protein gets one entry after TCRdb re-called the multiplex PCR reads with MiXCR. Among around 320,000 distinct CDR3 sequences listed, over 15% were seen once. A further study also used this sample, focusing on T cells in Graves' hyperthyroidism and ophthalmopathy.

Sequencing was performed on peripheral blood mononuclear cells (PBMCs), taken at new diagnosis, from a patient treated with antithyroid drugs. These receptors all stem from a middle-aged man with Graves disease.

Many counts were recorded for this clonotype. This rearrangement joins TRBV20-1 to TRBJ2-1; TRBD1 matches 7 bases. The CDR3 spans 14 residues. CDR1 and CDR2 (germline): DFQATT, SNEGSKA (reference sequence). V gave up 6 bases and J gave up 6 bases; unmatched junction bases: 11. The CDR3 protein is CSAPRTGIPNEQFF. The CDR3 DNA sequence: TGCAGTGCCCCCCGGACAGGCATCCCCAATGAGCAGTTCTTC.

There are many counts of this clonotype. An end of the junction does not agree with germline; a read error may underlie this. CDR3 residues: CASSLGHGAAEAFF. The CDR3 nucleotides read TGCGCCAGCAGTTTGGGACACGGGGCGGCTGAAGCTTTCTTT. The chain uses TRBV5-1 and TRBJ1-1; possible D gene TRBD1, 6 bases. CDR1 and CDR2 from the germline V gene are SGHRS and YFSETQ. This CDR3 region has 14 residues.

The table lists this clonotype with many counts. V and J are TRBV6-2 or TRBV6-3 and TRBJ2-1, with 9 nucleotides matching TRBD1. The germline gives CDR1 MNHEY, CDR2 SVGEGT. The V and J ends lost 2 bases and 6 bases, in that order; junction bases with no gene match: 5. The CDR3 totals 15 residues. CDR3 in amino acids: CASSYGTGKSNEQFF. The DNA of the CDR3 is TGTGCCAGCAGTTACGGGACAGGGAAGAGCAATGAGCAGTTCTTC.

This clonotype showed up just a few times. The chain uses TRBV27 and TRBJ2-7; a weak D match, TRBD1 (6 bases). The CDR3 runs 14 residues. Germline values: CDR1 MNHEY, CDR2 SMNVEV (reference sequence). Trimming pared 0 bases from V and 2 bases from J, leaving 8 bases between. The CDR3 here is CASSLSRGTYEQYF. The DNA for the CDR3 is TGTGCCAGCAGTTTATCGAGGGGGACCTACGAGCAGTACTTC.

This clonotype was counted at least ten times. The rearrangement links TRBV5-1 to TRBJ2-7; 8 bases line up with TRBD1. After removal of 5 bases from V and 3 bases from J, the junction contained 10 bases not matched to a gene. The germline CDR1 and CDR2 sequences are SGHRS and YFSETQ. This CDR3 is built from 15 residues. The CDR3 sequence is CASSAPGQEFYEQYF. In nucleotides, the CDR3 is TGCGCCAGCAGTGCACCGGGACAGGAATTCTACGAGCAGTACTTC.

This clonotype came up many times. This chain links TRBV5-6 with TRBJ2-7, with D possibly being TRBD1 (6 bases). The CDR3 spans 13 residues. CDR1 and CDR2 from the germline V gene are SGHDT and YYEEEE. V was pared by 0 bases and J by 5 bases, with 9 bases between. DNA of the CDR3: TGTGCCAGCAGCTTGGACAGGGACCACGAGCAGTACTTC. This translates into CASSLDRDHEQYF.

The gene calls are TRBV19 and TRBJ1-5, with D possibly being TRBD1 (5 bases). The CDR3 contains 20 residues. Germline V gives CDR1 LNHDA, CDR2 SQIVND (reference sequence). Trimming removed 6 bases from V and 0 bases from J, with 27 bases in between. The CDR3 DNA reads TGTGCCAGTAGCAGTTCTTATCTTAGGGCAGGGCTGGATAGCAATCAGCCCCAGCATTTT. Encoded protein: CASSSSYLRAGLDSNQPQHF.

This clonotype was seen ten or more times. The rearrangement uses TRBV12-3 or TRBV12-4 and TRBJ2-5, with D hard to call. This CDR3 spans 13 amino acids. V was cut by 6 bases and J by 1 base, with 9 bases left in between. The CDR3 reads CASSRSIQETQYF. As DNA, the CDR3 is TGTGCCAGCAGCCGGTCTATCCAAGAGACCCAGTACTTC.

In this sample, this clonotype turned up many times. The chain carries TRBV13 and TRBJ1-4; D possibly corresponds to TRBD1 (5 bases). Trimming left V 0 bases short and J 6 bases short, with 14 bases between. Germline V gives CDR1 PRHDT, CDR2 FYEKMQ (reference sequence). The CDR3 totals 16 residues. CDR3 region: CASSLGTGARHEKLFF. The CDR3 coding sequence is TGTGCCAGCAGCTTAGGTACCGGGGCAAGACATGAAAAACTGTTTTTT.

This clonotype has more than one count but fewer than ten. This chain joins TRBV3-1 and TRBJ2-7, with 16 bases that match TRBD2. Trimming at V came to 4 bases and at J to 8 bases, leaving 5 bases not matched to a gene. The CDR3 runs 15 residues. CDR1 is LGHDT and CDR2 is YNNKEL in the germline V gene (reference sequence). DNA for the CDR3: TGTGCCAGCAGCCCAGGGACTAGCGGGGGGGAAAAGCAGTACTTC. Translation: CASSPGTSGGEKQYF.

This clonotype was seen repeatedly, ten times or more. The junction shows a germline mismatch at one end, possibly a read error. The chain links TRBV5-1 to TRBJ2-3, with D maybe TRBD2 (6 bases). Germline CDR1 reads SGHRS; CDR2 reads YFSETQ. CDR3 length equals 18 residues. In nucleotides, the CDR3 is TGTGCCAGCAGCCCAAGTTTCCCTACTAGGGGACTCACAGATACGCAGTATTTT. Translation: CASSPSFPTRGLTDTQYF.

In its sample, this clonotype was seen many times. CDR3: CASSLRLPSTDTQYF. CDR3 in DNA: TGTGCCAGCAGTTTAAGACTACCGAGCACAGATACGCAGTATTTT. The rearrangement links TRBV12-3 or TRBV12-4 to TRBJ2-3; D might be TRBD2 (5 bases). This CDR3 contains 15 residues. Trimming removed 2 bases at V and 0 bases at J, with 9 bases between.

This chain connects TRBV18 to TRBJ1-3; D gene uncertain. Trimming removed 2 bases at V and 3 bases at J, with 14 bases between. This CDR3 is built from 16 residues. Germline V gene lookup returns CDR1 KGHSH and CDR2 LQKENI. CDR3: CASSPGYIRVGNTIYF. The DNA of the CDR3 is TGTGCCAGCTCACCAGGTTACATCCGCGTTGGAAACACCATATATTTT.

In this sample, this clonotype turned up many times. This chain uses TRBV3-1 with TRBJ2-3; D gene unclear. Germline V CDR1 and CDR2: LGHDT, YNNKEL (reference sequence). CDR3 length equals 12 residues. Trimming left V 8 bases short and J 0 bases short, with 6 bases between. In DNA, the CDR3 is TGTGCCAGCGTGGGAAGCACAGATACGCAGTATTTT. Its translation: CASVGSTDTQYF.

This clonotype was observed many times. The CDR3 protein is CASSPDGLYGYTF. CDR3 sequence (DNA): TGTGCCAGCAGTCCGGACGGACTTTATGGCTACACCTTC. The chain carries TRBV3-1 and TRBJ1-2; D not certain. Germline V gene data show CDR1 as LGHDT and CDR2 as YNNKEL (reference sequence). The V end was cut by 6 bases, the J end by 5 bases, with 13 bases between. The CDR3 is 13 residues long. The variable domain in full, completed from reference TRBV3-1 and TRBJ1-2, reads DTAVSQTPKYLVTQMGNDKSIKCEQNLGHDTMYWYKQDSKKFLKIMFSYNNKELIINETVPNRFSPKSPDKAHLNLHINSLELGDSAVYFCASSPDGLYGYTFGSGTRLTVV.

Points on this clonotype: A much larger clone differs from this one at a single base, so this may be a read error. The V call is TRBV11-2, the J call TRBJ1-4; D remains ambiguous. Trimming took 1 base from V and 4 from J, leaving 10 bases between them. The CDR3 spans 15 residues. Per germline, CDR1 SGHAT and CDR2 FQNNGV. CDR3 DNA: TGTGCCAGCAGCTTAGCCGGGGTATGTAATGAAAAACTGTTTTTT. Translated, it gives CASSLAGVCNEKLFF. The variable domain in full, with the rest retrieved from reference TRBV11-2 and TRBJ1-4, is EAGVAQSPRYKIIEKRQSVAFWCNPISGHATLYWYQQILGQGPKLLIQFQNNGVVDDSQLPKDRFSAERLKGVDSTLKIQPAKLEDSAVYLCASSLAGVCNEKLFFGSGTQLSVL.

The V call is TRBV11-3, the J call TRBJ2-1; no clear D. V lost 1 base, J lost 2 bases, and 6 bases lay in between. The CDR3 covers 14 residues. The germline CDR1 and CDR2 sequences are SGHNT and YENEEA. CDR3 protein: CASSLGQAYNEQFF. CDR3 coding DNA: TGTGCCAGCAGCTTAGGTCAGGCCTACAATGAGCAGTTCTTC.

The CDR3 region has the DNA TGTGCCAGCAGCGTAGGGGGGGTGAACACTGAAGCTTTCTTT. Amino acid sequence: CASSVGGVNTEAFF. The chain joins TRBV9 to TRBJ1-1, with TRBD1 as a possible D gene (5 bases). Germline loops: CDR1 SGDLS, CDR2 YYNGEE. V gave up 0 bases and J gave up 0 bases, with 6 bases separating them. The CDR3 length is 14 residues.

This CDR3 is CASRSTRGPDTQYF. The CDR3, as DNA: TGTGCCAGCAGGTCTACTAGGGGCCCGGATACGCAGTATTTT. The rearrangement joins TRBV27 to TRBJ2-3; D possibly uses TRBD1 or TRBD2 (5 bases each). Trimming took off 6 bases at V and 6 bases at J, with 16 bases between the two ends. This CDR3 contains 14 residues. The germline gives CDR1 MNHEY, CDR2 SMNVEV (reference sequence).

This rearrangement joins TRBV4-2 to TRBJ1-4; D remains unclear. The germline V and J ends were trimmed by 1 base and 8 bases, with 11 bases remaining between them. Germline V gene data show CDR1 as LGHNA and CDR2 as YNFKEQ. This CDR3 comprises 14 residues. As DNA, the CDR3 is TGTGCCAGCAGCCAAGTCCGGGAGTGGGAAAAACTGTTTTTT. As protein: CASSQVREWEKLFF.

This clonotype was recorded many times. The chain couples TRBV27 to TRBJ2-3; 8 nucleotides agree with TRBD1. Germline V gives CDR1 MNHEY, CDR2 SMNVEV (reference sequence). CDR3 length equals 15 residues. The V segment lost 3 bases and the J segment 2 bases; nucleotides outside the gene matches: 4. The CDR3 spells CASSFKDRVTDTQYF. CDR3 in DNA: TGTGCCAGCAGTTTTAAGGACAGGGTCACAGATACGCAGTATTTT.

This clonotype was seen many times. The J gene is TRBJ2-3, the V gene TRBV7-9; D unclear. This CDR3 has 15 amino acids. The germline V and J ends were trimmed by 5 bases and 0 bases, with 12 bases remaining between them. Germline assignment: CDR1 SEHNR and CDR2 FQNEAQ (reference sequence). The CDR3 loop is CASSRDWSSTDTQYF. Here the CDR3 DNA reads TGTGCCAGCAGCCGAGATTGGAGTAGCACAGATACGCAGTATTTT. Full variable domain (missing parts from reference TRBV7-9 and TRBJ2-3): DTGVSQNPRHKITKRGQNVTFRCDPISEHNRLYWYRQTLGQGPEFLTYFQNEAQLEKSRLLSDRFSAERPKGSFSTLEIQRTEQGDSAMYLCASSRDWSSTDTQYFGPGTRLTVL.

This clonotype was counted ten times or more. Here the CDR3 DNA reads TGCAGTGCTAGGATGTCGGGGGGGACGGAGACCCAGTACTTC. Its translation is CSARMSGGTETQYF. The chain uses TRBV20-1 and TRBJ2-5; TRBD2 aligns across 8 bases. The germline V gene encodes CDR1 DFQATT and CDR2 SNEGSKA (reference sequence). Losses at the gene ends were 3 bases for V and 5 bases for J; bases not matched to a gene: 8. CDR3 size: 14 residues.

Many counts were recorded for this clonotype. V gene TRBV24-1 combines with J gene TRBJ1-5, with TRBD1 as a possible D gene (6 bases). V shed 3 bases and J shed 1 base, with 12 bases lying between them. The CDR3 runs 16 residues. Per germline, CDR1 KGHDR and CDR2 SFDVKD. The chain's CDR3 is CATSDGGQGSNQPQHF. CDR3 bases: TGTGCCACCAGTGATGGGGGACAAGGGAGCAATCAGCCCCAGCATTTT.